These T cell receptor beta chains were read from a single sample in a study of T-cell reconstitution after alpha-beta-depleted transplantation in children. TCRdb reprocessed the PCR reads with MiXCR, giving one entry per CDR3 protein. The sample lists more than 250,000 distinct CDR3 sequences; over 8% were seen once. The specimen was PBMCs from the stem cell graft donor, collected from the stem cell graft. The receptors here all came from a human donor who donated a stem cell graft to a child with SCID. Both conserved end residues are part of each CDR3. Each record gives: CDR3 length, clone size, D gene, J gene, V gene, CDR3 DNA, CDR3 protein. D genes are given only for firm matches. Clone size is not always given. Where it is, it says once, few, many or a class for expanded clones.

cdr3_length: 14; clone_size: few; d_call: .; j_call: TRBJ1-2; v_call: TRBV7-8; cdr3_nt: TGTGCCAGCAGCCGCACCGGGTCCAACTATGGCTACACCTTC; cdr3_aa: CASSRTGSNYGYTF
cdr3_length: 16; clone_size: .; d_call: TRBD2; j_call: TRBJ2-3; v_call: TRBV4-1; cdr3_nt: TGCGCCAGCAGCCTCGGACTAGTGGGGCCTACAGATACGCAGTATTTT; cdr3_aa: CASSLGLVGPTDTQYF
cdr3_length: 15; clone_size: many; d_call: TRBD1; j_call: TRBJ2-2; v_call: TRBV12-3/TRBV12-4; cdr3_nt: TGTGCCAGCAGTTCCGGGACAGCCTACACCGGGGAGCTGTTTTTT; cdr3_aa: CASSSGTAYTGELFF
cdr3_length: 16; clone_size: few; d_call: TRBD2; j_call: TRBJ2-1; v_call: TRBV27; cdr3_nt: TGTGCCAGCCAAAGGCTAGCGGGGGGTCGGGGGAATGAGCAGTTCTTC; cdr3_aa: CASQRLAGGRGNEQFF
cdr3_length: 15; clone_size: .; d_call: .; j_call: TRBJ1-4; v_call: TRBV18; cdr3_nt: TGTGCCAGCTCAAGCAACAGGGCAACTAATGAAAAACTGTTTTTT; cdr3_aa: CASSSNRATNEKLFF
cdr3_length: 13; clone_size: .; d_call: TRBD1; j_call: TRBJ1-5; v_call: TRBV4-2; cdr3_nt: TGTGCCAGCAGCCAGACAGGGAATCAGCCCCAGCATTTT; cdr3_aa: CASSQTGNQPQHF
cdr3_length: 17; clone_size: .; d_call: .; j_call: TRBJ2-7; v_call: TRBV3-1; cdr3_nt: TGTGCCAGCAGCCAAGGGTACAGTCGTAGCAGGATGAGCGAGCAGTACTTC; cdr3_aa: CASSQGYSRSRMSEQYF
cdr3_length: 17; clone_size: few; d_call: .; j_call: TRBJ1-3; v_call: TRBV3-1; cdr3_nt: TGTGCCAGCAGCCAAGATTACGGTTTGAACTCTGGAAACACCATATATTTT; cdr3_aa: CASSQDYGLNSGNTIYF
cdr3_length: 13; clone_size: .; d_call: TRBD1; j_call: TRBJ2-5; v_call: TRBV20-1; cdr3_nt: TGCAGTGCAACCGGGACAGGACAAGAGACCCAGTACTTC; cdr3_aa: CSATGTGQETQYF
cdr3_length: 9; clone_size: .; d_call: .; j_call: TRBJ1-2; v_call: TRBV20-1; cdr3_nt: TGCAGTGCTAAGGATGGCTACACCTTC; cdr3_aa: CSAKDGYTF
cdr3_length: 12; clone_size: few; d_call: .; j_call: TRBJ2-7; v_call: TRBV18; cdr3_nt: TGTGCCAGCTCACCATTAGGAAGCGAGCAGTACTTC; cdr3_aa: CASSPLGSEQYF
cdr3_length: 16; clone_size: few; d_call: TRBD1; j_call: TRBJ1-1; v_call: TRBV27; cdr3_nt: TGTGCCAGCAGTACCCTCGGGACAGGATTGAACACTGAAGCTTTCTTT; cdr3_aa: CASSTLGTGLNTEAFF
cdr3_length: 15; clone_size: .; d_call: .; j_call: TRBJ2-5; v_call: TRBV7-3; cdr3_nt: TGTGCCAGCAGCTTCCCGGGACGGACGTCAGAGACCCAGTACTTC; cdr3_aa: CASSFPGRTSETQYF
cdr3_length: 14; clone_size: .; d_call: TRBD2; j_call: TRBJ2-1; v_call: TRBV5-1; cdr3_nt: TGCGCCAGCAAAGCGGGGGCCCACTACAATGAGCAGTTCTTC; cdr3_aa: CASKAGAHYNEQFF
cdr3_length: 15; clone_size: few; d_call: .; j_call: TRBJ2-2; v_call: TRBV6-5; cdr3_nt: TGTGCCAGCAGTTACGGTACGGAGAACACCGGGGAGCTGTTTTTT; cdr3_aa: CASSYGTENTGELFF
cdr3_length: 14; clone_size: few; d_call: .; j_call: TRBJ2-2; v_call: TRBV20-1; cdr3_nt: TGCAGTGCTAGAGCGGACAGAAACACCGGGGAGCTGTTTTTT; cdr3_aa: CSARADRNTGELFF
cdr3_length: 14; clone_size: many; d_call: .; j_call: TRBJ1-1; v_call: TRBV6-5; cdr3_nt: TGTGCCAGCAGTTACGACAGGCGGGGCACTGAAGCTTTCTTT; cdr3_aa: CASSYDRRGTEAFF
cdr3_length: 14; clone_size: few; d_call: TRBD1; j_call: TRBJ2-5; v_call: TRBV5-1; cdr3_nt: TGCGCCAGCAGCTCTGGGACAGGGAGGGAGACCCAGTACTTC; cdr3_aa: CASSSGTGRETQYF
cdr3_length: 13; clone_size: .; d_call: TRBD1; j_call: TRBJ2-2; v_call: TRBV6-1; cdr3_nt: TGTGCCAGCAAAAGACAGGGGACCGGGGAGCTGTTTTTT; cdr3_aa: CASKRQGTGELFF
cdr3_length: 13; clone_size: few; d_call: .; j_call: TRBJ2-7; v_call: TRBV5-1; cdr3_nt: TGCGCCAGCACAGGGGAGTGGAGTTACGAGCAGTACTTC; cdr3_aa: CASTGEWSYEQYF
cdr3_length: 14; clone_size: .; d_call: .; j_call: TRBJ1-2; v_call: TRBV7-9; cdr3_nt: TGTGCCAGCAGCTTAGGGCCTACAGCCTATGGCTACACCTTC; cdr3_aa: CASSLGPTAYGYTF
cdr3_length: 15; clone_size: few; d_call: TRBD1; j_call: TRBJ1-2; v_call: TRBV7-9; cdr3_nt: TGTGCCAGCAGCCTCATGGGACAGACCAACTATGGCTACACCTTC; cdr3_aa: CASSLMGQTNYGYTF
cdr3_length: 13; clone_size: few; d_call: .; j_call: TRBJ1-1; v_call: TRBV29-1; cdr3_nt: TGCAGCGTTGAACAGGCTCCCGGCACTGAAGCTTTCTTT; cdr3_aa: CSVEQAPGTEAFF
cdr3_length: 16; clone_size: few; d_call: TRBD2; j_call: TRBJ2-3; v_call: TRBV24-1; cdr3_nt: TGTGCCACCAGTGATCCCCTAGCGGGAGACACAGATACGCAGTATTTT; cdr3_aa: CATSDPLAGDTDTQYF
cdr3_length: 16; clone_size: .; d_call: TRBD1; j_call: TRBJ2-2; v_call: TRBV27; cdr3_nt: TGTGCCAGCAGAACCGGGACAGGGCGATACACCGGGGAGCTGTTTTTT; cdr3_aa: CASRTGTGRYTGELFF
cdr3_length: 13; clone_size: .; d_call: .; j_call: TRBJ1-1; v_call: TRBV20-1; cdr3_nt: TGCAGTGCTCTCGCCCTCCACGGCGCTGAAGCTTTCTTT; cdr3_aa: CSALALHGAEAFF
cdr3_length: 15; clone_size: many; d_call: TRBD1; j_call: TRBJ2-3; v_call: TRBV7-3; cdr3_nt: TGTGCCAGCAGCTTAGGGACAGGGTGGTCCGATACGCAGTATTTT; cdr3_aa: CASSLGTGWSDTQYF